The clone carrying this TCR beta chain is a singleton in its sample. Its specificity is not known. The CDR3 loop spans 13 amino acids. With V trimmed by 3 bases and J by 5 bases, 2 bases remained unmatched. Using immunoSEQ multiplex PCR, the repertoire was profiled, and TCRdb retains in-frame clones only, with some absent. The sample contains approximately 110,000 clones, 80% to 90% of which appear only once. The data stem from a study of T cell responses to AZD1222 COVID-19 vaccine. Study results and caveats: A mostly white British donor set with more females was recruited, and clonal diversity was possibly underestimated.

Second doses that came at about 4 or about 12 weeks were put together. This sequence was found in an adult who received the AZD1222 COVID-19 vaccine. This material consisted of peripheral blood, taken 28 days after the second AZD1222 dose. The V gene is TRBV12-3 or TRBV12-4, the J gene TRBJ1-2, with 8 bases that match TRBD1. CDR3: CASSLDRVYGYTF. DNA for the CDR3: TGTGCCAGCAGTTTGGACAGGGTTTATGGCTACACCTTC.